What follows are 15 T cell receptor delta chains derived from one specimen sequenced in a study of gammadelta T cells in human blood. TCRdb ran CATT on the RT-PCR reads. Here the sample spans roughly 1,900 delta-chain clones, 2.5% to 3% being singletons. Material: Vgamma9Vdelta2 gamma-delta T cells from fetal blood. The receptors derive from a human fetus.

V gene TRDV2 combines with J gene TRDJ1, with D possibly matching TRDD3 (6 bases). The ends were cut back, 0 bases at V and 7 bases at J, with 11 bases in the middle. Looked up from germline, CDR1 is GEAIGNYY and CDR2 is EKD. This CDR3 is 13 amino acids long. The CDR3 coding sequence is TGTGCCTGTGACACCTGGGGATTTAGTAAACTCATCTTT. It codes for CACDTWGFSKLIF.

This clone was recorded a few times. TCRdb attributes to this sequence the protein of a much larger clone, which differs from the DNA translation at residue 7; a read error is likely, and the protein displayed is translated from the DNA. V and J are TRDV2 and TRDJ2; D unresolved. Matching the DNA to germline supplied the J gene, which TCRdb does not give. From germline, CDR1 is GEAIGNYY and CDR2 EKD. The CDR3 extends over 16 amino acids. The V end was cut by 1 base, the J end by 0 bases, with 11 bases between. The CDR3 DNA sequence: TGTGCCTGTGACACGGGACACGGGGCTTTGACAGCACAACTCTTCTTT. Residues: CACDTGHGALTAQLFF.

In its sample, this clone ranks as medium-sized. V usage is TRDV2 and J usage is TRDJ1; 7 nucleotides agree with TRDD3. Per the germline V gene, CDR1 is GEAIGNYY and CDR2 is EKD. With 2 bases clipped from V and 0 bases from J, the junction kept 11 bases outside the gene matches. The CDR3 runs 17 residues. The CDR3 spells CACDRWEGYSYTDKLIF. For the CDR3, the DNA is TGTGCCTGTGACAGATGGGAGGGATACTCCTACACCGATAAACTCATCTTT.

By sample share, this clone is medium-sized. The rearrangement links TRDV2 to TRDJ3; 12 nucleotides align to TRDD3. V trimming: 2 bases; J trimming: 6 bases; junction bases outside the gene matches: 7. CDR3 length: 18 amino acids. Germline CDR1 is GEAIGNYY and CDR2 is EKD. CDR3 region: CACDKVLGDTTDTRQMFF. CDR3 nucleotides: TGTGCCTGTGACAAAGTACTGGGGGATACCACGGACACCCGACAGATGTTTTTC.

In this sample, this clone turned up a few times. The junction departs from germline at one end; a sequencing error may be responsible. The rearrangement joins TRDV2 to TRDJ3; 13 bases match TRDD3. CDR3 size: 21 residues. Germline V gene data show CDR1 as GEAIGNYY and CDR2 as EKD. In nucleotides, the CDR3 is TGTGCCTGTGACACCGCTGGCACTGGGGGATACGGCTCCTGGGACATCCGACAGATGTTTTTC. Its translation: CACDTAGTGGYGSWDIRQMFF.

This clone qualifies as medium-sized. The chain combines TRDV2 with TRDJ3, with 12 bases that match TRDD3. This CDR3 region has 19 residues. Germline trimming cut 0 bases from V and 0 bases from J; bases unmatched to any gene: 2. Per germline, CDR1 GEAIGNYY and CDR2 EKD. This chain's CDR3 is CACDTAGGYGSWDTRQMFF. DNA of the CDR3: TGTGCCTGTGACACCGCTGGGGGATACGGCTCCTGGGACACCCGACAGATGTTTTTC.

The rearrangement joins TRDV2 to TRDJ3; perhaps TRDD3 as D (6 bases). No J gene is reported in TCRdb; it was inferred here by comparing the DNA with germline. The V gene lost 0 bases and the J gene lost 0 bases, with 17 bases spanning the gap. Germline loops: CDR1 GEAIGNYY, CDR2 EKD. CDR3 length: 20 residues. The CDR3 DNA sequence: TGTGCCTGTGACACCGGCTGGGGACTTTTGAGCTCCTGGGACACCCGACAGATGTTTTTC. Translated, it gives CACDTGWGLLSSWDTRQMFF.

This clone is termed medium-sized. This chain links TRDV2 with TRDJ1, with 10 bases identical to TRDD3. The length of the CDR3 is 17 residues. Trimming cost V 7 bases and J 0 bases; bases outside gene matches: 13. From germline, CDR1 is GEAIGNYY and CDR2 EKD. CDR3 loop: CACDVLGDSLYTDKLIF. CDR3 nucleotides: TGTGCCTGCGATGTACTGGGGGATTCTTTGTACACCGATAAACTCATCTTT.

The chain has TRDV2 and TRDJ3; no clear D. TCRdb carries no J gene annotation; the J gene was assigned here by matching the DNA with germline. V was trimmed by 3 bases and J by 0 bases, leaving 5 bases between them. The CDR3 has 15 residues. Germline CDR1 GEAIGNYY, CDR2 EKD. The CDR3 is CACDGISWDTRQMFF. The CDR3, as DNA: TGTGCCTGTGACGGTATCTCCTGGGACACCCGACAGATGTTTTTC.

In the case of this clone: The listed TCRdb protein conflicts with the DNA translation at residue 8, and the protein shown is translated directly from the DNA. This chain joins TRDV2 and TRDJ3; TRDD3 agrees at 7 bases. The CDR3 is 17 residues long. Germline CDR1 reads GEAIGNYY; CDR2 reads EKD. Losses at the gene ends were 3 bases for V and 0 bases for J; bases not matched to a gene: 4. For the CDR3, the DNA is TGTGCCTGTGACGGCTGGGGGGGCTCCTGGGACACCCGACAGATGTTTTTC. Translated, it gives CACDGWGGSWDTRQMFF.

This clone showed up just a few times. The J gene is TRDJ2, the V gene TRDV2; 9 bases line up with TRDD3. The germline V gene encodes CDR1 GEAIGNYY and CDR2 EKD. The CDR3 spans 14 residues. After removal of 3 bases from V and 2 bases from J, the junction contained 0 bases not matched to a gene. The CDR3: CACDWGILTAQLFF. CDR3 nucleotides: TGTGCCTGTGACTGGGGGATATTGACAGCACAACTCTTCTTT.

The chain carries TRDV2 and TRDJ2; 9 bases line up with TRDD3. Trimming removed 0 bases from V and 0 bases from J; junction bases left unmatched: 7. Germline CDR1 is GEAIGNYY and CDR2 is EKD. The CDR3 is 18 residues long. CDR3 bases: TGTGCCTGTGACACCGTACTGGGGGAGGTTTCTTTGACAGCACAACTCTTCTTT. Amino acid sequence: CACDTVLGEVSLTAQLFF.

This clone is judged medium-sized. The J gene is TRDJ2, the V gene TRDV2; the match to TRDD3 covers 7 bases. The ends lost 0 bases at V and 0 bases at J; junction bases unmatched: 3. The CDR3 consists of 16 residues. Germline CDR1 and CDR2: GEAIGNYY and EKD. CDR3 region: CACDTVGEALTAQLFF. CDR3 DNA: TGTGCCTGTGACACCGTGGGGGAAGCTTTGACAGCACAACTCTTCTTT.

This clone was detected only a few times. The rearrangement joins TRDV2 to TRDJ3; 7 nucleotides align to TRDD3. The CDR3 runs 19 residues. Germline V gene sequence: CDR1 GEAIGNYY, CDR2 EKD. J was trimmed by 0 bases and V by 0 bases; bases with no gene match: 7. CDR3: CACDTVLGPSSWDTRQMFF. In nucleotides, the CDR3 is TGTGCCTGTGACACCGTACTGGGGCCTAGCTCCTGGGACACCCGACAGATGTTTTTC.

By sample share, this clone is medium-sized. Just one base apart from a much larger clone, this may be a read error. This sequence joins TRDV2 and TRDJ3, with D perhaps TRDD3 (6 bases). TCRdb lists no J gene, so it was determined here by aligning the DNA to germline. Germline V gives CDR1 GEAIGNYY, CDR2 EKD. The V end was cut by 0 bases, the J end by 0 bases, with 8 bases between. CDR3 length: 17 residues. CDR3 sequence (DNA): TGTGCCTGTGACACCACTGGGAGCTCCTGGGACACCCGACAGATGTTTTTC. This codes for CACDTTGSSWDTRQMFF.